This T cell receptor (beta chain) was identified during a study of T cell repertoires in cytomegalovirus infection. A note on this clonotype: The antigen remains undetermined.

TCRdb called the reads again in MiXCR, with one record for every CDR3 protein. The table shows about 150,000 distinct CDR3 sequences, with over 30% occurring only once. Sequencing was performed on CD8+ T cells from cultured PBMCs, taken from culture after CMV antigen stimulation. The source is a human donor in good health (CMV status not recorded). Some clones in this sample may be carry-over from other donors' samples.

CDR3 sequence (DNA): TGTGCCAGCAGTTACAACGACATGAACACTGAAGCTTTCTTT. It yields the protein CASSYNDMNTEAFF. V usage is TRBV6-5 and J usage is TRBJ1-1; D gene ambiguous. The CDR3 covers 14 residues. V lost 2 bases to trimming and J lost 0 bases, with 7 bases between them. Germline V CDR1 and CDR2: MNHEY, SVGAGI.